A selection of T cell receptor beta chains follows, all from one sample in a study of blood T cell repertoires in COVID-19. Assay used: immunoSEQ multiplex PCR; TCRdb lists only in-frame clones, some missing. The repertoire consists of around 71,000 clones, with about nine tenths occurring once and the leading ten covering about 1.9%. Sequenced material: peripheral blood. The receptors shown here come from a woman aged 55-75 years with acute or convalescent COVID-19. The CDR3 runs from the conserved cysteine through the conserved F or W. Each record gives: V gene, J gene, D gene, clone size, CDR3 protein, CDR3 DNA. A D gene is named only where the DNA matches it firmly. Expanded clones get a size class; other rows say once, few or many, or leave the size out.

>TRBV28|TRBJ2-7|NA|NA
CASSLIGEGYEQYF
TGTGCCAGCAGTTTAATAGGAGAGGGCTACGAGCAGTACTTC
>TRBV5-4|TRBJ2-1|NA|NA
CASSLVFVTGREEQFF
TGTGCCAGCAGCTTGGTATTCGTGACAGGGCGGGAAGAGCAGTTCTTC
>TRBV14|TRBJ2-7|NA|NA
CASSQVRGKAYEQYF
TGTGCCAGCAGCCAAGTACGGGGGAAGGCCTACGAGCAGTACTTC
>TRBV3-1/TRBV3-2|TRBJ1-1|NA|NA
CASSRQDSANTEAFF
TGTGCCAGCAGCCGCCAGGACTCTGCGAACACTGAAGCTTTCTTT
>TRBV7-2|TRBJ2-5|TRBD1|NA
CASSPTGLRETQYF
TGTGCCAGCAGCCCGACAGGGTTAAGAGAGACCCAGTACTTC
>TRBV7-2|TRBJ1-4|NA|NA
CASSLDLGLNEKLFF
TGTGCCAGCAGCTTAGATCTGGGGCTAAATGAAAAACTGTTTTTT
>TRBV18|TRBJ2-3|TRBD1|once
CASSPLQGIADTQYF
TGTGCCAGCTCACCTTTACAGGGGATCGCAGATACGCAGTATTTT
>TRBV5-1|TRBJ2-5|NA|NA
CASSRGGLGETQYF
TGCGCCAGCAGCCGCGGGGGCCTAGGGGAGACCCAGTACTTC
>TRBV7-3|TRBJ2-1|NA|once
CASSPERWGEQFF
TGTGCCAGCAGCCCAGAGCGGTGGGGAGAGCAGTTCTTC
>TRBV27|TRBJ1-2|TRBD1|NA
CASSDRVNYGYTF
TGTGCCAGCAGTGACAGGGTTAACTATGGCTACACCTTC
>TRBV11-2|TRBJ2-7|NA|NA
CASSPQVGSEQYF
TGTGCCAGCAGCCCCCAGGTCGGTAGCGAGCAGTACTTC
>TRBV27|TRBJ1-1|TRBD1|NA
CASKIYPGGAGGMNTEAFF
TGTGCCAGCAAAATTTACCCAGGGGGCGCCGGAGGAATGAACACTGAAGCTTTCTTT
>TRBV6-2/TRBV6-3|TRBJ2-1|TRBD2|NA
CASSLLSGGGYNEQFF
TGTGCCAGCAGTCTCCTTAGCGGGGGGGGATACAATGAGCAGTTCTTC
>TRBV6-5|TRBJ2-2|TRBD2|NA
CASRTSLSGELFF
TGTGCCAGCAGGACTAGCCTCTCCGGGGAGCTGTTTTTT
>TRBV27|TRBJ2-2|TRBD1|NA
CASISQGRKLFF
TGTGCCAGCATCTCACAGGGGCGGAAGCTGTTTTTT
>TRBV6-2/TRBV6-3|TRBJ2-5|TRBD1|NA
CASSYTPGQGLQETQYF
TGTGCCAGCAGTTACACGCCGGGACAGGGATTACAAGAGACCCAGTACTTC
>TRBV2|TRBJ1-5|NA|once
CASSGGGGPYSNQPQHF
TGTGCCAGCAGTGGAGGGGGGGGACCCTATAGCAATCAGCCCCAGCATTTT
>TRBV7-2|TRBJ1-6|NA|NA
CASSPRGRQNNSPLHF
TGTGCCAGCAGCCCGAGAGGGAGGCAGAATAATTCACCCCTCCACTTT
>TRBV28|TRBJ2-1|TRBD2|NA
CASSPPLSGRASEQFF
TGTGCCAGCAGTCCCCCGCTTAGCGGGAGGGCGAGTGAGCAGTTCTTC
>TRBV7-2|TRBJ2-7|TRBD2|once
CASSLVGEGIYEQYF
TGTGCCAGCAGCTTAGTGGGGGAGGGCATCTACGAGCAGTACTTC
>TRBV30|TRBJ1-6|NA|NA
CAPEGGAPYNSPLHF
TGTGCCCCCGAGGGGGGGGCGCCCTATAATTCACCCCTCCACTTT
>TRBV9|TRBJ1-2|NA|NA
CASSVGTGYGYTF
TGTGCCAGCAGCGTCGGGACTGGCTATGGCTACACCTTC
>TRBV6-5|TRBJ1-2|NA|NA
CASSYSTLQGRGGYTF
TGTGCCAGCAGTTACTCGACGTTACAGGGCCGGGGAGGCTACACCTTC
>TRBV7-2|TRBJ2-7|TRBD2|NA
CASSPGLAVNEQYF
TGTGCCAGCAGCCCGGGACTAGCGGTTAACGAGCAGTACTTC
>TRBV2|TRBJ2-7|NA|once
CASSDGGAVLANYYEQYF
TGTGCCAGCAGTGATGGTGGGGCTGTTCTAGCGAATTATTACGAGCAGTACTTC
>TRBV20-1|TRBJ2-5|NA|NA
CSAPRETQYF
TGCAGTGCTCCTCGGGAGACCCAGTACTTC
>TRBV28|TRBJ1-4|NA|NA
CASSLSQTGWREKLFF
TGTGCCAGCAGTTTATCCCAGACAGGTTGGCGTGAAAAACTGTTTTTT
>TRBV7-6|TRBJ2-2|NA|NA
CASSLIGLDRDTHTGELFF
TGTGCCAGCAGCTTAATAGGCCTGGACCGGGACACACACACCGGGGAGCTGTTTTTT
>TRBV29-1|TRBJ1-1|NA|NA
CSAQEGAEAFF
TGCAGCGCCCAAGAAGGAGCAGAAGCTTTCTTT
>TRBV28|TRBJ1-5|TRBD1|NA
CASTRTGYQPQHF
TGTGCCAGCACGCGGACAGGATACCAGCCCCAGCATTTT
>TRBV5-1|TRBJ1-2|NA|NA
CASSPSDGNYGYTF
TGCGCCAGCAGCCCTTCAGACGGGAACTATGGCTACACCTTC
>TRBV18|TRBJ2-4|NA|NA
CASSQEGVGIQYF
TGTGCCAGCTCACAGGAAGGGGTGGGCATTCAGTACTTC
>TRBV6-1|TRBJ1-2|NA|NA
CASSEQGYGYTF
TGTGCCAGCAGTGAACAGGGCTATGGCTACACCTTC
>TRBV6-2/TRBV6-3|TRBJ2-7|TRBD2|NA
CASSPGLAGGMISYEQYF
TGTGCCAGCAGTCCGGGACTAGCGGGGGGGATGATCTCCTACGAGCAGTACTTC
>TRBV11-2|TRBJ2-2|TRBD2|few
CASSSVSGRAGELFF
TGTGCCAGCAGCTCAGTTAGCGGGAGGGCCGGGGAGCTGTTTTTT
>TRBV24-1|TRBJ2-1|TRBD1|NA
CATSDSPSAGGYNEQFF
TGTGCCACCAGTGATTCCCCTTCGGCAGGGGGCTACAATGAGCAGTTCTTC
>TRBV7-9|TRBJ2-3|TRBD2|once
CASSLARGLAGRTDTQYF
TGTGCCAGCAGCTTAGCTCGGGGACTAGCGGGGAGGACAGATACGCAGTATTTT
>TRBV7-9|TRBJ2-3|TRBD1|NA
CASSLRQGADTQYF
TGTGCCAGCAGCCTCCGACAGGGGGCAGATACGCAGTATTTT
>TRBV29-1|TRBJ1-1|NA|NA
CSVEVSGLTEAFF
TGCAGCGTTGAAGTATCAGGGCTGACTGAAGCTTTCTTT
>TRBV29-1|TRBJ1-2|NA|NA
CSVEGPGTSYGYTF
TGCAGCGTTGAAGGGCCCGGGACAAGCTATGGCTACACCTTC
>TRBV28|TRBJ1-5|TRBD1|NA
CASSRRTGGSAGGNQPQHF
TGTGCCAGCAGCCGAAGGACAGGGGGCAGCGCCGGGGGCAATCAGCCCCAGCATTTT
>TRBV12-3/TRBV12-4|TRBJ2-3|NA|NA
CASTQGQTDTQYF
TGTGCCAGCACACAGGGACAAACAGATACGCAGTATTTT